The TCR beta chain described here comes from a study of blood T cell repertoires in COVID-19. In germline, CDR1 is MNHEY, CDR2 SVGAGI. Trimming stripped 7 bases from V and 2 bases from J, with 6 bases between. The CDR3 is made up of 11 amino acids. Authors' methods: Reference gene primer amplification gave estimated nucleated cell counts. Only in-frame clones appear in the TCRdb table, and some are missing; sequencing was by immunoSEQ multiplex PCR. That table gives V, J and clone size, and the DNA gave D and trimming. The sample lists about 420,000 clones, around 90% occurring once. The TCR comes from a young man with COVID-19, enrolled during active disease. The material sequenced was peripheral blood. This chain uses TRBV6-5 with TRBJ2-7; TRBD2 is a possible D gene (5 bases). The CDR3: CASMGAYEQYF. DNA of the CDR3: TGTGCCAGCATGGGAGCCTACGAGCAGTACTTC.